This T cell receptor (beta chain) was captured by sequencing in a study of T cell responses to AZD1222 COVID-19 vaccine (dated by TCRdb to the early 2020s). At the level of the whole study: A total of roughly 240 trial participants underwent TCR sequencing, of whom 207 received two doses of AZD1222 and some 26 received two doses of the MenACWY control vaccine. Trial participants were enrolled by age into 18-55, 56-69 and 70-plus year subgroups, with around 150, 28 and 57 TCR-sequenced participants respectively. Study-wide findings and limitations: In the small 56-69-year group, the increase in depth fell short of significance, most likely because of low power. Because no day 14 peak-response samples were available, the repertoires could be characterized only after the peak T cell response. Most participants were white British and females outnumbered males, and the authors suggested that clonal diversity may have been underestimated. Epitopes outside the regions mutated in the B.1.351 and B.1.1.7 variants were reportedly recognized by nearly half of the unique spike-specific TCRs. After two AZD1222 doses, spike-specific TCR breadth and depth were significantly higher than at day 0 and than in MenACWY recipients. Conclusions about previously exposed vaccinees were limited because only a handful of AZD1222 recipients were SARS-CoV-2 seropositive at baseline. CD4 TCRs associated with the vaccine covered the entire spike protein, and the dominant responses were in regions 160-218 and 743-854.

The CDR3 regions of human TCRbeta chains were analyzed by immunosequencing. For the original study's pipeline: TCRs in the repertoires were matched against a reference library of SARS-CoV-2-specific TCRs that had been generated with the MIRA antigen-specificity platform. Breadth was defined as the fraction of unique TCRs that were SARS-CoV-2-associated. Depth was defined as the fraction of total T cells that were SARS-CoV-2-associated. Using the MIRA data, each spike-specific TCR was assigned both to the spike region to which the TCR was reactive and to a CD4 or CD8 class. Log10-transformed breadth and depth values were compared by one-way ANOVA with Sidak's multiple comparisons tests. Sourced from immuneACCESS, this table was stored by TCRdb with only in-frame sequences that have V and J called. A share of the clones is absent; for the studies checked, an unresolved V gene accounts for under half, and the remainder has no known explanation. That table furnishes V, J and clone size, whereas the DNA furnished D and trimming. The table for this sample lists approximately 150,000 clones; roughly 88% of them were counted only once. The ten largest clones represent 1.5% to 2% of the sample.

Spanning cysteine to phenylalanine, the CDR3 consists of 14 amino acids. Left in the record is the CDR3 DNA by itself, 42 bases read in frame from the first base. The germline V gene encodes CDR1 SGHRS and CDR2 YFSETQ. For this chain, trimming is 4 bases at the V end and 7 bases at the J end, and the number of junction bases without a gene match is 7. In the case of this clone: Its recognized antigen is unknown. No much larger clonotype is one base removed from it; base qualities were not supplied.

This sample's time point label indicates: about 28 days (+/-7) after the second vaccine dose. AZD1222 recipients given second doses at about 4 weeks or at about 12 weeks were pooled, since spike-specific TCR depth and breadth were not found to differ between the two schedules. Samples from vaccinated people were obtained from the UK trials COV001 and COV002, which included a single-blind randomized controlled phase 2/3 trial of AZD1222 (ChAdOx1 nCoV-19) in healthy adults. For TCRbeta chain sequencing, PBMC samples from trial participants were taken at day 0 and at day 28 after the second dose. The material sequenced was peripheral blood, taken 28 days after the second AZD1222 dose. Here the chain combines TRBV5-1 and TRBJ1-2; 10 bases in the junction line up with TRBD1. The origin of this receptor is an adult who received the AZD1222 COVID-19 vaccine. CDR3 protein: CASSIGTGEGGYTF. Read as DNA, the sequence is TGCGCCAGCAGCATCGGGACAGGGGAGGGTGGCTACACCTTC.